These 6 T cell receptor beta chains were all obtained from the same sample, sequenced in a study of PD-1 blockade in mismatch repair-deficient tumors. The data were produced by immunoSEQ multiplex PCR, yet TCRdb's version contains in-frame clones alone and is incomplete. Here the sample spans about 49,000 clones, 70% to 85% being singletons. Source: PBMCs, taken before pembrolizumab treatment. These receptors all stem from an adult with mismatch repair-deficient cancer.

The V call is TRBV19, the J call TRBJ1-5; TRBD1 aligns across 8 bases. The CDR3 contains 14 residues. The V segment lost 7 bases and the J segment 5 bases; nucleotides outside the gene matches: 7. Germline loops: CDR1 LNHDA, CDR2 SQIVND (reference sequence). The CDR3 DNA is TGTGCCAGTACTCCCGACAGGGGAGATCAGCCCCAGCATTTT. Translation gives CASTPDRGDQPQHF.

This clone was found a few times. The chain employs TRBV5-1 and TRBJ1-1; possible D gene TRBD1, 6 bases. This CDR3 comprises 12 residues. Looked up from germline, CDR1 is SGHRS and CDR2 is YFSETQ. V was clipped by 3 bases and J by 5 bases, with 8 bases between them. The CDR3 DNA reads as TGCGCCAGCAGCTCCCAGGGGACTGAAGCTTTCTTT. Its protein product is CASSSQGTEAFF.

This sequence joins TRBV7-2 and TRBJ1-3; D remains ambiguous. Between the trimmed V and J ends, which lost 4 bases and 2 bases, there was a span of 9 bases. The germline gives CDR1 SGHTA, CDR2 FQGNSA. This CDR3 comprises 14 residues. Written as DNA, the CDR3 is TGTGCCAGCAGCTCCAATTCACCTGGAAACACCATATATTTT. Translated, it gives CASSSNSPGNTIYF.

A few counts support this clone. The chain links TRBV4-1 to TRBJ2-3; 9 bases align to TRBD1. Trimming removed 5 bases from V and 1 base from J; junction bases left unmatched: 4. The CDR3 consists of 15 residues. Germline-derived CDR1 and CDR2 are MGHRA and YSYEKL. CDR3 sequence reads: CASSTWTGGTDTQYF. The CDR3 nucleotides are TGCGCCAGCAGCACATGGACAGGGGGCACAGATACGCAGTATTTT.

The chain joins TRBV10-3 to TRBJ1-3; 8 bases fit TRBD1. V lost 6 bases and J lost 2; bases outside the gene matches: 3. Germline values: CDR1 ENHRY, CDR2 SYGVKD. This CDR3 contains 14 residues. The DNA of the CDR3 is TGTGCCATCAGGGCAGGGGGCCCTGGAAACACCATATATTTT. This gives the protein CAIRAGGPGNTIYF.

This clone came up once. The chain couples TRBV5-1 to TRBJ1-2; no clear D gene. Trimming cost V 0 bases and J 8 bases, with 17 bases left between them. The CDR3 consists of 15 residues. Germline lookup yields CDR1 SGHRS and CDR2 YFSETQ. The CDR3 loop reads CASSLEGSTKRGYTF. The CDR3 bases are TGCGCCAGCAGCTTGGAGGGCAGCACGAAACGGGGCTACACCTTC.